The present T cell receptor (beta chain) was sequenced within a study of blood T cell repertoires in COVID-19. Overall study: Acute and convalescent COVID-19 samples came from the United States, Italy and Spain.

V was trimmed by 4 bases and J by 1 base, leaving 6 bases between them. CDR3 length equals 12 residues. Looked up from germline, CDR1 is GTSNPN and CDR2 is SVGIG (reference sequence). Authors' analysis steps: Reference gene primer amplification yielded estimated nucleated cell counts. Assay used: immunoSEQ multiplex PCR; TCRdb lists only in-frame clones, some missing. V and J calls and clone size follow that table, whereas D and trimming were derived from the DNA. This table holds approximately 260,000 clones, 88% found once. Study members were between roughly 18 and 100 years old and lived in roughly 24 US regions. Participants' reported clinical history set cohort assignment.

The chain combines TRBV30 with TRBJ2-3; D might be TRBD2 (5 bases). This receptor was identified in a woman aged 40 to 55 with acute COVID-19. The sequenced sample consisted of PBMCs or T cells enriched from blood (not recorded which). CDR3 in DNA: TGTGCCTGGACGAGGGGCACAGATACGCAGTATTTT. Residues: CAWTRGTDTQYF.